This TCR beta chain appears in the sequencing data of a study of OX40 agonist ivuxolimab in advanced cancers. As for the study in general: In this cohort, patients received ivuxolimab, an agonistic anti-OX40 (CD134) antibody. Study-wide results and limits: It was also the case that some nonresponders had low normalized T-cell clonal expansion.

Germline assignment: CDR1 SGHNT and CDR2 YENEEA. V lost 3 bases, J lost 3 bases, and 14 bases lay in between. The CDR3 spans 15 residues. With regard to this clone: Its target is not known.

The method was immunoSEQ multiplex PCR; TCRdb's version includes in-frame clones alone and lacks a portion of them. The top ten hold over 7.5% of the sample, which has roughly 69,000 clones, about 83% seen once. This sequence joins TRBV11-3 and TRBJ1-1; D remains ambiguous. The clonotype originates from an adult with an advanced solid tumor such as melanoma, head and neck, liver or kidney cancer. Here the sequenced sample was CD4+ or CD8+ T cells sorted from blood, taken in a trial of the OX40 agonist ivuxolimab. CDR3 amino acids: CASSLGISVDTEAFF. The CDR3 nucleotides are TGTGCCAGCAGCTTGGGGATCTCAGTGGACACTGAAGCTTTCTTT.